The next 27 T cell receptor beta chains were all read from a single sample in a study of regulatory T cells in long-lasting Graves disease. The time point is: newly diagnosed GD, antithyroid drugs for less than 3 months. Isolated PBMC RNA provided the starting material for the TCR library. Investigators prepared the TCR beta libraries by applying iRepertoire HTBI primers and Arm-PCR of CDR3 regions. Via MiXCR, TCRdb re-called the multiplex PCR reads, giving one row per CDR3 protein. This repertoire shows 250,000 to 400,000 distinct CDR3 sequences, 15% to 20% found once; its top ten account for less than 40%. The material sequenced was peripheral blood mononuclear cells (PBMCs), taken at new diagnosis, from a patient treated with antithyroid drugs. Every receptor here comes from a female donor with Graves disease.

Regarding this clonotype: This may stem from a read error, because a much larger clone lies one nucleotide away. The CDR3 sequence is CAWTPGSSLLHF. DNA of the CDR3: TGTGCCTGGACTCCCGGTAGTTCACTCCTCCACTTT. The chain employs TRBV30 and TRBJ1-6; no definite D call. The CDR3 totals 12 residues. Germline V gene data show CDR1 as GTSNPN and CDR2 as SVGIG (reference sequence).

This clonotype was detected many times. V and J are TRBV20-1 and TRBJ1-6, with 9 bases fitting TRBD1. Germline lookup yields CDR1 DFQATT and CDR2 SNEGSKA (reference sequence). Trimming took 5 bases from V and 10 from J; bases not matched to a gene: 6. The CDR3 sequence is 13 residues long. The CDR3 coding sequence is TGCAGTGCTCGGGACAGGGAGGAATCACCCCTCCACTTT. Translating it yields CSARDREESPLHF.

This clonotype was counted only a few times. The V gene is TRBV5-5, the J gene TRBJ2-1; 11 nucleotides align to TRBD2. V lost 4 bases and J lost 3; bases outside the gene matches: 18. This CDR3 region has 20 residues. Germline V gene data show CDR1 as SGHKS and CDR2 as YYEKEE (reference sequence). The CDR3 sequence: CASSHSWTAAGLAGYNEQFF. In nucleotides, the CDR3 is TGTGCCAGCAGCCACTCCTGGACAGCCGCAGGACTAGCGGGCTACAATGAGCAGTTCTTC.

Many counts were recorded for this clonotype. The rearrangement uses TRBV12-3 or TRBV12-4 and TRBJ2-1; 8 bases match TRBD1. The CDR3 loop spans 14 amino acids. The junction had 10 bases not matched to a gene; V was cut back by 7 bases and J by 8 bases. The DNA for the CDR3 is TGTGCCAGCATTAGGACAGGGAATTCGCATGAGCAGTTCTTC. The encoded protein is CASIRTGNSHEQFF.

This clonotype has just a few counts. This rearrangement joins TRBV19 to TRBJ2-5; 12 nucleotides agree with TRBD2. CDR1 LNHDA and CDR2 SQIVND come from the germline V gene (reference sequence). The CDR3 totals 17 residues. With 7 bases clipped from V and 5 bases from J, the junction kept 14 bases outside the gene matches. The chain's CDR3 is CASKDSGLAGRRETQYF. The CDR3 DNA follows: TGTGCCAGTAAGGACAGCGGACTAGCGGGAAGGCGTGAGACCCAGTACTTC.

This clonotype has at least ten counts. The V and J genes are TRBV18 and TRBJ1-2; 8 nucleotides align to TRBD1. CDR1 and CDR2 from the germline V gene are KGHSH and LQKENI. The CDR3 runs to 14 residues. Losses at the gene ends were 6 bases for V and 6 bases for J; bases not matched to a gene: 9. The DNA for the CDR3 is TGTGCCAGCTCCAAGACAGGGGCCTATGATGGCTACACCTTC. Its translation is CASSKTGAYDGYTF. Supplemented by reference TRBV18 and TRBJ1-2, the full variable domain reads NAGVMQNPRHLVRRRGQEARLRCSPMKGHSHVYWYRQLPEEGLKFMVYLQKENIIDESGMPKERFSAEFPKEGPSILRIQQVVRGDSAAYFCASSKTGAYDGYTFGSGTRLTVV.

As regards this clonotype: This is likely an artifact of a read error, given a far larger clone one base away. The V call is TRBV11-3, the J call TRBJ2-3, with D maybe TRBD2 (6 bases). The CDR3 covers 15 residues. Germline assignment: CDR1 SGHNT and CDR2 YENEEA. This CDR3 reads CVSSLDGTGGNTQYF. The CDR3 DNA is TGTGTCAGCAGCTTAGATGGGACTGGCGGGAATACGCAGTATTTT.

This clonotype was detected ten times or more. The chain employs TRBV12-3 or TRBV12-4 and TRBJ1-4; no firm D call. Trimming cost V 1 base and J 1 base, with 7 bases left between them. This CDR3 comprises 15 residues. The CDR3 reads CASSLEGRTNEKLFF. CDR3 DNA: TGTGCCAGCAGTTTAGAGGGTCGAACTAATGAAAAACTGTTTTTT.

The CDR3 nucleotides are TGTGCCTGGAGTTTTGGGGCGAACACCGGGGAGCTGTTTTTT. Its protein is CAWSFGANTGELFF. This rearrangement joins TRBV30 to TRBJ2-2; no definite D call. V was pared by 2 bases and J by 0 bases, with 7 bases between. This CDR3 has 14 amino acids. From germline, CDR1 is GTSNPN and CDR2 SVGIG (reference sequence).

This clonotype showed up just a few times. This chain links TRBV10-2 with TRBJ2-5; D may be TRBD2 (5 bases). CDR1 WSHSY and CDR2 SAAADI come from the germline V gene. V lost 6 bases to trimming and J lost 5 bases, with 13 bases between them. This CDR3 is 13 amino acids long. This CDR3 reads CASSHSGVETQYF. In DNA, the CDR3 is TGCGCCAGCAGCCACAGCGGTGTGGAGACCCAGTACTTC.

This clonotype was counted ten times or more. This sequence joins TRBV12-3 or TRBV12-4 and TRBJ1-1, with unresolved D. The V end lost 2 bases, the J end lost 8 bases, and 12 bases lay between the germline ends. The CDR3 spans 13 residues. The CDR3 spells CASSLPAGEEAFF. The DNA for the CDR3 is TGTGCCAGCAGTTTACCCGCGGGAGAGGAAGCTTTCTTT.

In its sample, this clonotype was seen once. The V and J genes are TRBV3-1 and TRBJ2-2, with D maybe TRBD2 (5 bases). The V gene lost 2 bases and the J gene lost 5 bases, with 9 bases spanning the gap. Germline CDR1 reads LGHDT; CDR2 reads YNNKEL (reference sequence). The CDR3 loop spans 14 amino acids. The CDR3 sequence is CASSQTSWTGELFF. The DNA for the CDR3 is TGTGCCAGCAGCCAAACTAGTTGGACCGGGGAGCTGTTTTTT.

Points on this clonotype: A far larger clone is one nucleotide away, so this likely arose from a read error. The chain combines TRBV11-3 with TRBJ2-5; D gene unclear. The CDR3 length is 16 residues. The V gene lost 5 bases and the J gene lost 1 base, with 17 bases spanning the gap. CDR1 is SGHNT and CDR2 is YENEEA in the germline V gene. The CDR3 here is CASSLPTSSPQETQYF. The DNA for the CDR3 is TGTGCCAGCAGCCTACCGACCAGTTCCCCCCAAGAGACCCAGTACTTC.

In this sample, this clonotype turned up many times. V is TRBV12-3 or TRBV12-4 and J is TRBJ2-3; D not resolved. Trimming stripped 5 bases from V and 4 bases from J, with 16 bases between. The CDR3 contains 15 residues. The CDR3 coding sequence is TGTGCCAGCAGTCCAGAGGTATTAGGAGCAGATACGCAGTATTTT. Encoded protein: CASSPEVLGADTQYF.

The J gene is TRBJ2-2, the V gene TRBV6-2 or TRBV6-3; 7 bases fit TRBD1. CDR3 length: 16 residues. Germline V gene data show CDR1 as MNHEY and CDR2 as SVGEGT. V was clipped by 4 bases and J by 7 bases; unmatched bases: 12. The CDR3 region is CASSSYHGTVDGELFF. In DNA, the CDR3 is TGTGCCAGCAGTTCTTACCACGGGACAGTAGACGGGGAGCTGTTTTTT.

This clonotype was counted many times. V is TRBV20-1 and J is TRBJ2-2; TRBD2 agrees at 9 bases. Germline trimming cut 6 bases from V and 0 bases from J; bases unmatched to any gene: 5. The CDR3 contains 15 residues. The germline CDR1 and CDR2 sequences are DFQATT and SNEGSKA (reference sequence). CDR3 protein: CSAIGLAPNTGELFF. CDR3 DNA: TGCAGTGCGATCGGACTAGCGCCGAACACCGGGGAGCTGTTTTTT.

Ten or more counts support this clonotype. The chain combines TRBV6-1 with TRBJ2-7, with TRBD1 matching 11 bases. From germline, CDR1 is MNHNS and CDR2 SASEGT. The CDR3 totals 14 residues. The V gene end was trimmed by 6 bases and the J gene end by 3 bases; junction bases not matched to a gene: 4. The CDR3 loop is CASRTGTGGYEQYF. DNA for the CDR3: TGTGCCAGCAGGACCGGGACAGGGGGCTACGAGCAGTACTTC.

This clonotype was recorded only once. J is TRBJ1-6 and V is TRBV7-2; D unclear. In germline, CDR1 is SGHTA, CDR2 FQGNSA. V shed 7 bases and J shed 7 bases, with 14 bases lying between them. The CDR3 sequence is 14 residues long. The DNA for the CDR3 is TGTGCCAGCACCGCGGGTCGCATCAATTCACCCCTCCACTTT. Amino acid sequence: CASTAGRINSPLHF. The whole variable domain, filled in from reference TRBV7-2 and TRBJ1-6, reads GAGVSQSPSNKVTEKGKDVELRCDPISGHTALYWYRQSLGQGLEFLIYFQGNSAPDKSGLPSDRFSAERTGGSVSTLTIQRTQQEDSAVYLCASTAGRINSPLHFGNGTRLTVT.

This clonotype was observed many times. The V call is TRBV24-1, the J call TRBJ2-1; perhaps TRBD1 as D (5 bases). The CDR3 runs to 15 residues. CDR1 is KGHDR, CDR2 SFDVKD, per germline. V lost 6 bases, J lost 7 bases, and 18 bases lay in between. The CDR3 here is CATSQGSDNRNEQFF. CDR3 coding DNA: TGTGCCACCAGTCAGGGTTCCGACAATAGGAATGAGCAGTTCTTC.

The CDR3 DNA follows: TGTGCCAGCAGTTTGATGGCGGGGGGGGATGAGCAGTTCTTC. It specifies CASSLMAGGDEQFF. The chain links TRBV28 to TRBJ2-1, with 9 bases lining up with TRBD2. Germline V gene data show CDR1 as MDHEN and CDR2 as SYDVKM. The CDR3 sequence is 14 residues long. V dropped 3 bases and J dropped 8; count of bases not matched to a gene: 5. The whole variable domain, remainder taken from reference TRBV28 and TRBJ2-1, is DVKVTQSSRYLVKRTGEKVFLECVQDMDHENMFWYRQDPGLGLRLIYFSYDVKMKEKGDIPEGYSVSREKKERFSLILESASTNQTSMYLCASSLMAGGDEQFFGPGTRLTVL.

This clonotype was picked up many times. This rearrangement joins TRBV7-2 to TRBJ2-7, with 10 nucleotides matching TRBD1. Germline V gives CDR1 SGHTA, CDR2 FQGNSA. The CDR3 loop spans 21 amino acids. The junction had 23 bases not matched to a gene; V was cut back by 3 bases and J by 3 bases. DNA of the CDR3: TGTGCCAGCAGCTTCTCCGGGACAGGGGAGTCACATGAGGGGGCCCTCTACGAGCAGTACTTC. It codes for CASSFSGTGESHEGALYEQYF.

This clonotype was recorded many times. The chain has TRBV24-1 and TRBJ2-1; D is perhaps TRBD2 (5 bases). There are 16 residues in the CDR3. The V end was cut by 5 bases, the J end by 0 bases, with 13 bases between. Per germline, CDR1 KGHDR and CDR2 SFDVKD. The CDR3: CATSGGVGSSYNEQFF. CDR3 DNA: TGTGCCACCAGTGGGGGTGTGGGGAGCTCCTACAATGAGCAGTTCTTC.

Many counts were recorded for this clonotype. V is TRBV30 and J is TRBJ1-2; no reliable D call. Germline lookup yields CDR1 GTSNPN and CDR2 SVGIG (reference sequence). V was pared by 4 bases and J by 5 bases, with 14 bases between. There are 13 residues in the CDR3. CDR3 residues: CAWKGPVPYGYTF. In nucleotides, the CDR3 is TGTGCCTGGAAGGGCCCCGTCCCTTATGGCTACACCTTC.

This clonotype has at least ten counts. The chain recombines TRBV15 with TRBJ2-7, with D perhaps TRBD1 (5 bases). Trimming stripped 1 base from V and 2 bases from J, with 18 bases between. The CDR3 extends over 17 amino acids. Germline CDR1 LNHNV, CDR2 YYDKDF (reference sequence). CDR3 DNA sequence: TGTGCCACCAGCAGAGGGTGGGGCGGTGACAATACCTACGAGCAGTACTTC. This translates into CATSRGWGGDNTYEQYF.

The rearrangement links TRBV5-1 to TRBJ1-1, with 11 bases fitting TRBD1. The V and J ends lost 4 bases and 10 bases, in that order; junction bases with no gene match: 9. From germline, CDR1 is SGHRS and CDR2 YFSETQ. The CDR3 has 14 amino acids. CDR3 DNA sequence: TGCGCCAGCAGCCCTACCGGGGGGACAGGGGGAGCTTTCTTT. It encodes CASSPTGGTGGAFF. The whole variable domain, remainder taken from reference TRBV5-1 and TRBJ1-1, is KAGVTQTPRYLIKTRGQQVTLSCSPISGHRSVSWYQQTPGQGLQFLFEYFSETQRNKGNFPGRFSGRQFSNSRSEMNVSTLELGDSALYLCASSPTGGTGGAFFGQGTRLTVV.

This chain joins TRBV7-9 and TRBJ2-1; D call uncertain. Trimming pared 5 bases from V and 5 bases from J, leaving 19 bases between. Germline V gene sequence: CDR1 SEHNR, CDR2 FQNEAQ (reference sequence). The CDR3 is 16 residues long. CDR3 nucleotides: TGTGCCAGCAGCCCTCGTTTAGGCTTGGGGAACAATGAGCAGTTCTTC. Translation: CASSPRLGLGNNEQFF.

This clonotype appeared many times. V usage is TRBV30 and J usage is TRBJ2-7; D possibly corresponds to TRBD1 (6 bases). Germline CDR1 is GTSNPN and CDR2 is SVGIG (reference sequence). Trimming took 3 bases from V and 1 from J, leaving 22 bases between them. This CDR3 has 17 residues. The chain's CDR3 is CAWSAFPRTASSYEQYF. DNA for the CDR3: TGTGCCTGGAGCGCTTTCCCCAGGACAGCCAGTTCCTACGAGCAGTACTTC.